One T cell receptor (beta chain) is described in this entry. Germline lookup yields CDR1 SGHRS and CDR2 YFSETQ. CDR3 length: 14 amino acids. The V end was cut by 4 bases, the J end by 0 bases, with 10 bases between. This entry is derived from a study of shared clonotypes between healthy human individuals. Produced via immunoSEQ multiplex PCR; TCRdb's table is partial and in-frame only. The table shows around 1.4 million clones, with approximately 98.5% occurring only once. The sample taken for sequencing was naive CD4+ T cells sorted from blood. Indicated subset: CD45RA+ positively selected. The chain combines TRBV5-1 with TRBJ1-1; no firm D call. This sequence was found in a man under 40 in good health. CDR3 in amino acids: CASSVGSMNTEAFF. As DNA, the CDR3 is TGCGCCAGCAGCGTCGGTTCTATGAACACTGAAGCTTTCTTT.